This TCR beta chain is drawn from a study of CD8 T cells in Susac syndrome. After extraction with the RNeasy kit, roughly 0.45 to 1 ug of the RNA was reverse transcribed using random hexamers. Coverage of TCR beta CDR3 amplification by immunoSEQ multiplex PCR extended to 54 Vbeta and 13 Jbeta. TCRdb independently ran MiXCR on the immunoSEQ multiplex PCR reads; one entry per CDR3 protein. The profile shows about 180,000 distinct CDR3 sequences, roughly 96% of them singletons. There are 16 residues in the CDR3. The V gene lost 3 bases and the J gene lost 3 bases, with 16 bases spanning the gap. The germline gives CDR1 SGHVS, CDR2 FQNEAQ. The multiple sclerosis controls were treatment-naive patients affected by stable or active relapsing-remitting disease.

The chain carries TRBV7-8 and TRBJ2-3; TRBD2 might be the D (5 bases). Sequences were obtained from CD8+ T cells from PBMCs. This TCR derives from a human donor with multiple sclerosis. CDR3 bases: TGTGCCAGCAGCTTGTCCCCCTGGGGAGTGACAGATACGCAGTATTTT. Translating gives CASSLSPWGVTDTQYF.